This T cell receptor (beta chain) was sequenced for a study of identical twins. TCRdb re-called the 5' RACE reads with MiXCR, one entry per CDR3 protein. The data contain hundreds of thousands of distinct CDR3 sequences, less than 7% of them singletons. V shed 4 bases and J 5 bases; nucleotides not matched to a gene: 22. This CDR3 is built from 20 residues. The chain couples TRBV12-3 or TRBV12-4 to TRBJ2-3; 9 positions agree with TRBD1. The sequence was collected from a man between 18 and 29 years old in good health. Sequences were obtained from naive T cells sorted from blood. CDR3 sequence: CASSSLRGLTDRGDKDTQYF. The CDR3 nucleotides are TGTGCCAGCAGTTCCCTCAGAGGACTAACCGACAGGGGGGATAAAGATACGCAGTATTTT.